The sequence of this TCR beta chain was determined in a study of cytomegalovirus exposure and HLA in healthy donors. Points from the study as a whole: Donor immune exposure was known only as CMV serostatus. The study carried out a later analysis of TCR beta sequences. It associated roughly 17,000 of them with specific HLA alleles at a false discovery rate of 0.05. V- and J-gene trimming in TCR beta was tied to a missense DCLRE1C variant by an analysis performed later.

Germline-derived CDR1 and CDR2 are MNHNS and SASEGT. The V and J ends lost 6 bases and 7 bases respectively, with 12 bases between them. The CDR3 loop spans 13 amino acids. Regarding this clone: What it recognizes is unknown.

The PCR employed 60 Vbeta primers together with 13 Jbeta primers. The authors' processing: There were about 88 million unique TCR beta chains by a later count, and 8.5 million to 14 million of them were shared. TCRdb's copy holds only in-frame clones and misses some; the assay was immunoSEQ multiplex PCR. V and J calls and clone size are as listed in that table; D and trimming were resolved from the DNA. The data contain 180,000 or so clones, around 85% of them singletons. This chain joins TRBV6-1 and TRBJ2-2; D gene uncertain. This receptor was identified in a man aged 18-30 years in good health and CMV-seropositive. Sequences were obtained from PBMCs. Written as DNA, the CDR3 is TGTGCCAGCAGCCAGGAATACATCGGGGAGCTGTTTTTT. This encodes CASSQEYIGELFF.